The sequence of this TCR beta chain was determined in a study of T-cell reconstitution after alpha-beta-depleted transplantation in children. Construction of the TCRbeta library involved unique molecular identifiers. TCRdb reanalysed the PCR reads using MiXCR and keeps one entry per CDR3 protein. The sample lists a few hundred thousand distinct CDR3 sequences, about a sixth occurring once. V lost 0 bases, J lost 6 bases, and 7 bases lay in between. The CDR3 has 13 amino acids. Germline V gene data show CDR1 as SGHRS and CDR2 as YFSETQ. The chain uses TRBV5-1 and TRBJ2-1; tentatively, D is TRBD1 (6 bases). The sample consisted of PBMCs from the stem cell graft donor, taken from the stem cell graft. The receptor comes from a human donor who donated a stem cell graft to a child with acute lymphoblastic leukemia. The CDR3 DNA is TGCGCCAGCAGCTTGGCGGACAGCAATGAGCAGTTCTTC. This gives the protein CASSLADSNEQFF.